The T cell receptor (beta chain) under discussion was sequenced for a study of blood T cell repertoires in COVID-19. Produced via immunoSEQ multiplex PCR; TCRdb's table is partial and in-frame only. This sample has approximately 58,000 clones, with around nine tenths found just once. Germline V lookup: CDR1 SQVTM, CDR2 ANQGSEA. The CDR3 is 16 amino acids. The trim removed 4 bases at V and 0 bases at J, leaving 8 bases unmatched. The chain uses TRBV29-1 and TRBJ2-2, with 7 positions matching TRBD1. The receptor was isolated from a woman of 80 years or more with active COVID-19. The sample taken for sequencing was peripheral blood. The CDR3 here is CSVGGGQTANTGELFF. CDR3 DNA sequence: TGCAGCGTTGGTGGGGGACAGACGGCGAACACCGGGGAGCTGTTTTTT.